The text below deals with one TCR beta chain. The entry originates in a study of identical twins. Unique molecular identifiers were present on the cDNA, which also gained a universal primer site by template switching. TCRdb called the 5' RACE reads again in MiXCR, with one record for every CDR3 protein. The sample yields 1.5 million or so distinct CDR3 sequences, about 32% seen once. The CDR3 covers 13 residues. V was cut by 10 bases and J by 0 bases, with 13 bases left in between. Sequencing was done on a sample of cord blood. The chain has TRBV12-3 or TRBV12-4 and TRBJ2-7, with D possibly being TRBD1 (6 bases). The clonotype comes from a newborn girl in good health. The CDR3: CATTGTLSYEQYF. CDR3 bases: TGTGCCACAACCGGGACACTCTCCTACGAGCAGTACTTC.